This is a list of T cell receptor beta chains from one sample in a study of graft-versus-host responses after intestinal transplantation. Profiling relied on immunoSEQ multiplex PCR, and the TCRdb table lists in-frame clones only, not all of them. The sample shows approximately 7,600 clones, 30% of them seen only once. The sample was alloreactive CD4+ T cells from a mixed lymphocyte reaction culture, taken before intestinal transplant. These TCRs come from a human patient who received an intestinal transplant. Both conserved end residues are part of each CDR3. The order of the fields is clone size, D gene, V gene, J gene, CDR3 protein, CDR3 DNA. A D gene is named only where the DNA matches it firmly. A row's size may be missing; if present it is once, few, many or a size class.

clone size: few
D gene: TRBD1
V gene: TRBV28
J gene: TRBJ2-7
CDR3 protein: CASINRGGEQYF
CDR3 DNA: TGTGCCAGCATAAACAGGGGCGGGGAGCAGTACTTC

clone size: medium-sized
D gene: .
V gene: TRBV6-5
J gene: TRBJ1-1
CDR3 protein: CASSYVAALGGTEAFF
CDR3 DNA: TGTGCCAGCAGTTACGTGGCAGCACTAGGAGGGACTGAAGCTTTCTTT

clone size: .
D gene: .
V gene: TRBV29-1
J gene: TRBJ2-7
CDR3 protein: CSVVGGQTYEQYF
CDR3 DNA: TGCAGCGTTGTTGGTGGCCAAACCTACGAGCAGTACTTC

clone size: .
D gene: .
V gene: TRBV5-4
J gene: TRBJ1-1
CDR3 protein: CASSLDAPVNTEAFF
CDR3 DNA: TGTGCCAGCAGCTTGGATGCCCCAGTGAACACTGAAGCTTTCTTT

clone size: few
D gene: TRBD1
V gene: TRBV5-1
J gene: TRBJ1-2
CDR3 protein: CASSLYDRDGYTF
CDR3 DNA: TGTGCCAGCAGCTTGTACGACAGGGACGGCTACACCTTC

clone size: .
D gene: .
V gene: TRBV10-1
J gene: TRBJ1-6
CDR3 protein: CASSDTTDGNSPLHF
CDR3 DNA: TGCGCCAGCAGTGATACGACTGATGGCAATTCACCCCTCCACTTT

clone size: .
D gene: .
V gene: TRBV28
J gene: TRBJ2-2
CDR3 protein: CASRQGWTGELFF
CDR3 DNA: TGTGCCAGCAGACAGGGTTGGACCGGGGAGCTGTTTTTT

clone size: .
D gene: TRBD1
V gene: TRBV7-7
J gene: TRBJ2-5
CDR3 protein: CASSFTGQGGETQYF
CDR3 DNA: TGTGCTAGCAGCTTCACCGGACAGGGGGGAGAGACCCAGTACTTC

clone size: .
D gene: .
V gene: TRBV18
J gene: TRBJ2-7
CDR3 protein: CASSPPGVLAQDEQYF
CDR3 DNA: TGTGCCAGCTCACCGCCCGGGGTATTAGCGCAGGACGAGCAGTACTTC

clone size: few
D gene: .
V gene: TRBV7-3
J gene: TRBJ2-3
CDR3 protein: CASSPPGDTQYF
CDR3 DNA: TGTGCCAGCAGCCCACCCGGAGATACGCAGTATTTT

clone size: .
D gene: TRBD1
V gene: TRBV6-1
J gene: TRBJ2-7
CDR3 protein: CASSRTGTGGYEQYF
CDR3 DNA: TGTGCCAGCAGCCGTACCGGGACAGGGGGCTACGAGCAGTACTTC

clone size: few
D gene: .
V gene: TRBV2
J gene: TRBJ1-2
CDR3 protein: CASKRGQASVYGYTF
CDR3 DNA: TGTGCCAGCAAGCGGGGCCAGGCGAGCGTCTATGGCTACACCTTC

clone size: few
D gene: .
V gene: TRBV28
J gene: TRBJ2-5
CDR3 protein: CASSPTDYHETQYF
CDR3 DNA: TGTGCCAGCAGCCCCACGGACTACCACGAGACCCAGTACTTC

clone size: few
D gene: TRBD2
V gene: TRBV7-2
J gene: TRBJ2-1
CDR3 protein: CASSLVGSGNNEQFF
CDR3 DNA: TGTGCCAGCAGCTTAGTCGGTAGCGGGAACAATGAGCAGTTCTTC

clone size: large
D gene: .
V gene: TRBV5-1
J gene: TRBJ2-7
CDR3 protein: CASSLGRSGSGQYF
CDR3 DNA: TGCGCCAGCAGCTTAGGGCGGTCGGGGAGTGGGCAGTACTTC

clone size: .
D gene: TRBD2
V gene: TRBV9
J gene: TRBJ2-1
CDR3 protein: CASSSDLAGYNEQFF
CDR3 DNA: TGTGCCAGCAGCTCAGACCTAGCGGGTTACAATGAGCAGTTCTTC

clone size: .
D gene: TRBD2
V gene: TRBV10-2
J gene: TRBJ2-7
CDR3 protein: CASSVLGGYEQYF
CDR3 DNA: TGCGCCAGCAGTGTCCTGGGGGGGTACGAGCAGTACTTC

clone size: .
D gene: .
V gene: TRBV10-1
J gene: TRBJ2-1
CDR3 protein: CASSELPRDEQFF
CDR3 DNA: TGCGCCAGCAGTGAGCTTCCGAGGGATGAGCAGTTCTTC

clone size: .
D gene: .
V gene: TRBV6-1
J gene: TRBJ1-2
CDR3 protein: CASSEFGDYGYTF
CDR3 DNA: TGTGCCAGCAGTGAATTTGGAGATTATGGCTACACCTTC

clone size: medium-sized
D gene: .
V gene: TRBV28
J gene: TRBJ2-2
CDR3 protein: CASSPSNTGELFF
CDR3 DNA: TGTGCCAGCAGTCCCTCCAACACCGGGGAGCTGTTTTTT

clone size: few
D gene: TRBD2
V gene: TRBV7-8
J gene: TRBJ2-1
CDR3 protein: CASSSPPSGVYNEQFF
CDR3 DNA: TGTGCCAGCAGCTCGCCTCCTAGCGGGGTCTACAATGAGCAGTTCTTC

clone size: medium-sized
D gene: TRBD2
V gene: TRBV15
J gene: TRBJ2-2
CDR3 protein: CATGLEVGTGELFF
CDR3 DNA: TGTGCCACCGGACTAGAGGTCGGCACCGGGGAGCTGTTTTTT

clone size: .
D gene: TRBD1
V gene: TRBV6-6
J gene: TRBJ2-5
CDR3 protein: CASSFQTGVKTQYF
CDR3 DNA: TGTGCCAGCAGTTTCCAGACAGGGGTGAAGACCCAGTACTTC

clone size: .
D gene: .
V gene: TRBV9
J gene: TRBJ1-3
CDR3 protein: CASSVDGGNTIYF
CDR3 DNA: TGTGCCAGCAGCGTAGACGGTGGAAACACCATATATTTT

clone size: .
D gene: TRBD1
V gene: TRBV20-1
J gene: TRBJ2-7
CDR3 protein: CSPKQGNEQYF
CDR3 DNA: TGCAGTCCAAAACAGGGGAACGAGCAGTACTTC

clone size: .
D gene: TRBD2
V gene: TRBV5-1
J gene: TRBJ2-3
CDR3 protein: CASSGLAGEGSTDTQYF
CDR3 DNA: TGCGCCAGCAGCGGACTAGCGGGGGAGGGTAGCACAGATACGCAGTATTTT

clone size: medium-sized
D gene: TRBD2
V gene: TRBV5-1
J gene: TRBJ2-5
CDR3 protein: CASSLISGRNQETQYF
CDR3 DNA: TGCGCCAGCAGCTTGATTAGCGGGAGGAACCAAGAGACCCAGTACTTC

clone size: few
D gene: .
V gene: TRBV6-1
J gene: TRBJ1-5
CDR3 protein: CASSMGLLSNQPQHF
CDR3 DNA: TGTGCCAGCAGCATGGGACTCCTTAGCAATCAGCCCCAGCATTTT

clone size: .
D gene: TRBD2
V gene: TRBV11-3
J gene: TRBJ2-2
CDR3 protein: CASSFGGYGELFF
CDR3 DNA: TGTGCCAGCAGCTTCGGGGGGTACGGGGAGCTGTTTTTT

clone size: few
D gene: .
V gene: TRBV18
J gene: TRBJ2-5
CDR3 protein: CASSPLMSETQYF
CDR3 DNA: TGTGCCAGCTCACCACTAATGTCAGAGACCCAGTACTTC

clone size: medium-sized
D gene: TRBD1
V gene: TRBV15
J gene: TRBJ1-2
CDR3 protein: CATSRDRTGYGYTF
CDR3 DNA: TGTGCCACCAGCAGAGACCGGACAGGGTATGGCTACACCTTC

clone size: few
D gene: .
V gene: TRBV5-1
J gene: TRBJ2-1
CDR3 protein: CASSSQYNEQFF
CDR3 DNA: TGCGCCAGCAGCTCTCAGTACAATGAGCAGTTCTTC

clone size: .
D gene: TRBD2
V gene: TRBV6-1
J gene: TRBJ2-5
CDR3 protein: CASSASGRETQYF
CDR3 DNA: TGTGCCAGCAGTGCTAGCGGGAGAGAGACCCAGTACTTC

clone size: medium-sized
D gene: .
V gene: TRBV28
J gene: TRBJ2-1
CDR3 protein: CASRPIATILSYNEQFF
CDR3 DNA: TGTGCCAGCAGGCCCATAGCGACCATACTCTCCTACAATGAGCAGTTCTTC

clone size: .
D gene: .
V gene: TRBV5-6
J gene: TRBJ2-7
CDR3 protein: CASSRGPAYEQYF
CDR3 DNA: TGTGCCAGCAGCCGAGGTCCTGCCTACGAGCAGTACTTC

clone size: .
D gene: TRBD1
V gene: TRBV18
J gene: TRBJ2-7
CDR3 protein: CASSGDRSYEQYF
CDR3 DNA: TGTGCCAGCTCAGGGGACAGATCCTACGAGCAGTACTTC

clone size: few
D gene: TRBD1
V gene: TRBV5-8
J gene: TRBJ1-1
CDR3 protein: CASSSGTVLPTEAFF
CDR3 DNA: TGTGCCAGCAGCTCCGGGACAGTACTACCCACTGAAGCTTTCTTT

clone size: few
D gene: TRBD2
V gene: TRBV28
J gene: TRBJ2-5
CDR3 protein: CASSSLAGDETQYF
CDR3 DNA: TGTGCCAGCAGTTCATTAGCGGGGGATGAGACCCAGTACTTC

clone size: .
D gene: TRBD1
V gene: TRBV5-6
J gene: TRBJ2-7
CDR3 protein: CASSSPPGRGLHEQYF
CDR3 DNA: TGTGCCAGCAGCTCACCTCCGGGCAGGGGGCTACACGAGCAGTACTTC

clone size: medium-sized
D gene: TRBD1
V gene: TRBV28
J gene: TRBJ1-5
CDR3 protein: CASSLGTGSGQPQHF
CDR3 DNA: TGTGCCAGCAGTTTGGGGACAGGGAGTGGACAGCCCCAGCATTTT

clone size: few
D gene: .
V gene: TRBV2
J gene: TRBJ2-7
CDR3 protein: CASSVLLFGSPRNPLNSYEQYF
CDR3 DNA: TGTGCCAGCAGTGTGTTACTCTTTGGTTCCCCCCGAAACCCCCTAAACTCCTACGAGCAGTACTTC

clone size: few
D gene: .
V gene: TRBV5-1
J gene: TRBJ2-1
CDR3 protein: CASSFLGALGVRVNEQFF
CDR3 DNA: TGCGCCAGCAGCTTCTTGGGGGCCTTAGGGGTTAGGGTCAATGAGCAGTTCTTC

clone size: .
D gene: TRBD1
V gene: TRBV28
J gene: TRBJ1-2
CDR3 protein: CASGNRGIYGYTF
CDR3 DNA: TGTGCCAGCGGTAACAGGGGGATCTATGGCTACACCTTC

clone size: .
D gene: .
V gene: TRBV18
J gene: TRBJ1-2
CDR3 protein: CASSPDQAGGYTF
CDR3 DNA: TGTGCCAGCTCACCTGACCAGGCTGGTGGCTACACCTTC

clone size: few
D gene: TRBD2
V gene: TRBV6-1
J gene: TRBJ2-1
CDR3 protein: CASRRVTSGYNEQFF
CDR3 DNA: TGTGCCTCCAGACGGGTGACTAGCGGATACAATGAGCAGTTCTTC